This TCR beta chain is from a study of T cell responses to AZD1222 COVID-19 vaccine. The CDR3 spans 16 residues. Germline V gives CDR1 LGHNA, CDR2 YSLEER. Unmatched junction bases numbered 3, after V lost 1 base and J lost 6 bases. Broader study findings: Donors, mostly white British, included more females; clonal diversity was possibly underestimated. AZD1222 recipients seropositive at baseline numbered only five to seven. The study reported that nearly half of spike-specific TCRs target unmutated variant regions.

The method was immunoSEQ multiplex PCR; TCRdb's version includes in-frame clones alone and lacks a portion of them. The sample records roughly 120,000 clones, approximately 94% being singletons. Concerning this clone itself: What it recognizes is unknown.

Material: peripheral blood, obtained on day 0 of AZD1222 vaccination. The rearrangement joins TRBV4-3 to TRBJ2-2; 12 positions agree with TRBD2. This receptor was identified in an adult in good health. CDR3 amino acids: CASSQGLAGAPGELFF. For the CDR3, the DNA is TGCGCCAGCAGCCAAGGACTAGCGGGAGCTCCCGGGGAGCTGTTTTTT.